This passage covers 22 T cell receptor beta chains from one sample sequenced in a study of tumor-infiltrating lymphocytes in primary liver carcinoma. The authors made TCR beta cDNA from 400 to 550 ng total RNA with a constant-region primer. What produced the TCR beta libraries was three nested multiplex PCR rounds using slightly modified ARM-PCR. Each of the first two PCR rounds ran about 9 cycles with TRBV1-TRBV30 forward and C-beta reverse primers. One entry per CDR3 protein, called by TCRdb with MiXCR from the multiplex PCR reads. In the table there are more than 75,000 distinct CDR3 sequences, about three quarters of which are singletons. Unsorted bulk tissue, about 19-32 mg of it, served as the source for co-extraction of RNA and DNA. The sample taken for sequencing was liver tumor tissue from sampling region 1. Sample subset: tumor region T1, superior pole. These receptors were collected from a man aged 35 to 55 with primary liver carcinoma and hepatitis B virus infection.

This clonotype was detected many times. This chain connects TRBV29-1 to TRBJ2-2; the D gene is possibly TRBD2 (5 bases). Germline CDR1 is SQVTM and CDR2 is ANQGSEA. The V end was cut by 4 bases, the J end by 1 base, with 13 bases between. The CDR3 consists of 15 residues. Here the CDR3 DNA reads TGCAGCGTTGGGCGAGCGGCACTGAACACCGGGGAGCTGTTTTTT. Amino acids: CSVGRAALNTGELFF.

The rearrangement joins TRBV6-5 to TRBJ1-6; 8 bases align to TRBD1. The junction had 12 bases not matched to a gene; V was cut back by 7 bases and J by 10 bases. The CDR3 loop spans 15 amino acids. CDR1 MNHEY and CDR2 SVGAGI come from the germline V gene. The CDR3 loop reads CASTYLTGADSPLHF. Written as DNA, the CDR3 is TGTGCCAGCACCTACTTGACAGGGGCGGACTCACCCCTCCACTTT.

In the case of this clonotype: The final CDR3 position lacks the conserved phenylalanine or tryptophan, pointing to a likely read error. V and J are TRBV6-6 and TRBJ2-7; maybe TRBD1 (7 bases). The CDR3 has 14 residues. From germline, CDR1 is MNHNY and CDR2 SVGAGI (reference sequence). The CDR3 sequence is CVVGGQQHIYEQYL. In nucleotides, the CDR3 is TGTGTCGTCGGGGGACAGCAGCATATCTACGAGCAGTACCTC.

About this clonotype itself: This may come from a read error, since a much larger clone is one base off. The J gene is TRBJ1-3, the V gene TRBV28; weak D call: TRBD1 (5 bases). The CDR3 has 16 amino acids. Germline CDR1 and CDR2: MDHEN and SYDVKM. Trimming left V 5 bases short and J 3 bases short, with 17 bases between. This chain's CDR3 is CASSTGAALFGNTIYF. In nucleotides, the CDR3 is TGTGCCAGCAGTACAGGAGCGGCACTCTTTGGAAACACCATATATTTT.

On this clonotype: The CDR3 does not close with the conserved phenylalanine or tryptophan, likely indicating a read error. The chain carries TRBV29-1 and TRBJ2-5; D is ambiguous. The CDR3 totals 12 residues. CDR1 SQVTM and CDR2 ANQGSEA come from the germline V gene. In DNA form, the CDR3 reads TGCATCGTTGAAACAGTCGGGGAGACCCAGTACATC. It encodes CIVETVGETQYI.

With respect to this clonotype: One junction end does not reproduce the germline sequence, and a read error may be involved. The CDR3 here is CASSLALTGDTQYF. The DNA for the CDR3 is TGTGCCAGCAGTTTAGCGCTAACGGGAGATACGCAGTATTTC. The J gene is TRBJ2-3, the V gene TRBV12-3 or TRBV12-4, with TRBD2 as a possible D gene (6 bases). The length of the CDR3 is 14 residues.

There are many counts of this clonotype. The chain uses TRBV10-3 and TRBJ2-7, with a possible D match to TRBD1 (7 bases). The CDR3 loop spans 20 amino acids. V lost 4 bases and J 7 bases, leaving 35 bases between the germline ends. CDR1 is ENHRY, CDR2 SYGVKD, per germline. CDR3 residues: CAISGGTLQAGGKQRIEQYF. The CDR3 coding sequence is TGTGCCATCAGTGGGGGTACCCTCCAAGCAGGGGGGAAGCAGCGAATTGAGCAGTACTTC.

A remark on this clonotype: The CDR3 does not end in the conserved phenylalanine or tryptophan, so this is likely a read error. The chain employs TRBV5-4 and TRBJ2-3; D unclear. Germline CDR1 and CDR2: SGHNT and YYREEE (reference sequence). The CDR3 is made up of 14 amino acids. In DNA, the CDR3 is TGTGCCAGCAGCTTAACTACCAACACAGTTACGCAGTATCTT. It translates to CASSLTTNTVTQYL.

In this sample, this clonotype turned up a few times. With a much larger clone just one base away, this may be a read error. V usage is TRBV12-3 or TRBV12-4 and J usage is TRBJ1-5; no firm D call. The CDR3 has 12 residues. CDR3 in amino acids: CASSSFNQPQRF. CDR3 nucleotides: TGTGCCAGCAGTTCCTTCAATCAGCCCCAGCGTTTT.

Concerning this clonotype: A much bigger clone sits one base away, suggesting this may be a read error. This CDR3 reads CASSFGDTGLGGYTF. In DNA, the CDR3 is TGTGCCAGCAGTTTTGGGGATACAGGGTTAGGTGGCTACACCTTC. This chain links TRBV28 with TRBJ1-2; maybe TRBD1 (6 bases). This CDR3 contains 15 residues. The germline CDR1 and CDR2 sequences are MDHEN and SYDVKM. The V and J ends lost 3 bases and 7 bases respectively, with 18 bases between them.

Turning to this clonotype: Likely a read error: the CDR3 ends without its conserved phenylalanine or tryptophan. The genes are TRBV11-2 and TRBJ2-7, with 8 bases aligning to TRBD2. Germline-derived CDR1 and CDR2 are SGHAT and FQNNGV. The CDR3 covers 16 residues. CDR3 sequence reads: CTSSLAPSGHSYEQYL. In DNA form, the CDR3 reads TGTACCAGCAGCTTAGCACCTAGCGGGCACTCCTACGAGCAGTACCTC.

This clonotype was seen a single time. The junction shows a germline mismatch at one end, possibly a read error. This sequence joins TRBV11-2 and TRBJ1-2, with D hard to call. The CDR3 totals 13 residues. Germline CDR1 is SGHAT and CDR2 is FQNNGV. Written as DNA, the CDR3 is TGCGCCGGCAGCTTAGAGAGGAACTATGGCTACACCTTT. Its translation is CAGSLERNYGYTF.

This clonotype was counted ten times or more. The V and J genes are TRBV4-2 and TRBJ2-1, with 12 bases aligning to TRBD2. The CDR3 covers 17 residues. The V gene end was trimmed by 3 bases and the J gene end by 5 bases; junction bases not matched to a gene: 8. The germline V gene has CDR1 LGHNA and CDR2 YNFKEQ. The CDR3 bases are TGTGCCAGCAGCCATGATTTTGGACTAGCGGGAAACAATGAGCAGTTCTTC. It translates to CASSHDFGLAGNNEQFF.

This clonotype was counted many times. This chain uses TRBV14 with TRBJ2-1; D call uncertain. Germline assignment: CDR1 SGHDN and CDR2 FVKESK. CDR3 length: 12 amino acids. With 4 bases removed from V and 3 bases from J, the gap between germline ends came to 4 bases. The CDR3 is CASSRFYNEQFF. CDR3 in DNA: TGTGCCAGCAGCCGGTTCTACAATGAGCAGTTCTTC. The whole variable domain, filled in from reference TRBV14 and TRBJ2-1, reads EAGVTQFPSHSVIEKGQTVTLRCDPISGHDNLYWYRRVMGKEIKFLLHFVKESKQDESGMPNNRFLAERTGGTYSTLKVQPAELEDSGVYFCASSRFYNEQFFGPGTRLTVL.

On this clonotype itself: The germline gene is not matched at one end of the junction; a read error may be the cause. The rearrangement uses TRBV4-1 and TRBJ1-2; 8 bases align to TRBD1. This CDR3 is 16 amino acids long. Germline-derived CDR1 and CDR2 are MGHRA and YSYEKL. For the CDR3, the DNA is TGCGCCAGCAGCTTCGAGAGGACAGGGACTAACTATGACTACATCTTC. Translated: CASSFERTGTNYDYIF.

The chain combines TRBV28 with TRBJ2-4; D might be TRBD2 (6 bases). Looked up from germline, CDR1 is MDHEN and CDR2 is SYDVKM. V was clipped by 2 bases and J by 8 bases, with 16 bases between them. The CDR3 contains 15 residues. The CDR3 region is CASSLLSTSQHIQYF. CDR3 coding DNA: TGTGCCAGCAGTTTACTATCCACTAGCCAACACATTCAGTACTTC.

Comment on this clonotype: The junction differs from germline at one of its ends, possibly a read error. This chain connects TRBV11-2 to TRBJ2-5; D possibly corresponds to TRBD2 (6 bases). Looked up from germline, CDR1 is SGHAT and CDR2 is FQNNGV. The CDR3 spans 16 residues. The CDR3 sequence: CASRSRDSAHQEIQYF. The CDR3 nucleotides are TGTGCTAGTAGATCCCGGGACTCGGCCCACCAAGAGATCCAGTACTTT.

The chain employs TRBV10-3 and TRBJ2-7; 7 nucleotides agree with TRBD1. CDR1 is ENHRY, CDR2 SYGVKD, per germline. This CDR3 region has 16 residues. With 3 bases clipped from V and 4 bases from J, the junction kept 12 bases outside the gene matches. The CDR3 nucleotides read TGTGCCATCAGTGATACCGGGACAGAAGGCAAATACGAGCAGTACTTC. It translates to CAISDTGTEGKYEQYF.

The chain couples TRBV11-2 to TRBJ1-1; D is unclear. The V end was cut by 5 bases, the J end by 14 bases, with 24 bases between. This CDR3 has 14 residues. Germline CDR1 SGHAT, CDR2 FQNNGV. CDR3 protein: CASSPPGANTESFF. The DNA of the CDR3 is TGTGCCAGCAGCCCCCCGGGCGCGAACACTGAATCCTTCTTT.

There are a few counts of this clonotype. The chain recombines TRBV18 with TRBJ2-5; weak D call: TRBD1 (6 bases). The CDR3 has 14 residues. The germline gives CDR1 KGHSH, CDR2 LQKENI. The germline V and J ends were trimmed by 5 bases and 2 bases, with 12 bases remaining between them. The CDR3 nucleotides read TGTGCCAGCTCAGACGACAGGAAACAAGAGACCCAGTACTTC. Translating it yields CASSDDRKQETQYF.

The genes are TRBV6-2 or TRBV6-3 and TRBJ2-7; no reliable D call. V dropped 10 bases and J dropped 0 bases, with 22 bases sitting between them. Per the germline V gene, CDR1 is MNHEY and CDR2 is SVGEGT. This CDR3 region has 16 residues. The CDR3 DNA sequence: TGTGCCAACAGCCCTGCCAAGCGACTTAGCTCCTACGAGCAGTACTTC. It is translated as CANSPAKRLSSYEQYF.

With respect to this clonotype: One junction end does not reproduce the germline sequence, and a read error may be involved. This sequence joins TRBV6-1 and TRBJ1-4; D is unclear. Looked up from germline, CDR1 is MNHNS and CDR2 is SASEGT. The CDR3 contains 13 residues. CDR3 sequence (DNA): TGTGCAAGCAGGAAGCGGGAGAGGGAAAAGCTGGTTTTT. This translates into CASRKREREKLVF.